The subject of this entry is one TCR beta chain. This specimen belongs to a study of blood T cell repertoires in COVID-19. Overall study context: Italy, Spain and the United States were the sources of the convalescent and acute COVID-19 samples. Nucleic acid was either cDNA or gDNA, and it came from T cells, B-cell-depleted T cells, or PBMCs.

Germline V CDR1 and CDR2: ENHRY, SYGVKD. CDR3 length: 14 residues. V was shortened by 2 bases and J by 4 bases, with 11 bases between the two germline ends. TCRdb keeps only in-frame clones here, not all; method: immunoSEQ multiplex PCR. The repertoire has some 130,000 clones, about 89% of them found once; the top ten carry about an eighth. Seattle patients were enrolled while actively infected and followed longitudinally. The rearrangement joins TRBV10-3 to TRBJ2-5, with no clear D. The source of this sequence is a woman in her sixties or seventies with COVID-19, enrolled during active disease. Sequenced material: peripheral blood. This chain's CDR3 is CAISEPAGSETQYF. Written as DNA, the CDR3 is TGTGCCATCAGTGAGCCGGCAGGCTCAGAGACCCAGTACTTC.